The T cell receptor (beta chain) described here comes from a study of identical twins (dated by TCRdb to about 2016). At the level of the whole study: To test whether fetal clonotypes persist, this study deep-sequenced TCR alpha and beta repertoires from monozygotic twins, from unrelated adults of various ages, and from cord blood. To rule out contamination, replicate twin experiments were performed at different times with different library preparation protocols.

Every donor in the study was a healthy Caucasian. The twin cohort comprised three pairs of female monozygotic twins, all aged about 18 to 29 years. Miltenyi CD45RO+ enrichment and human naive T-cell isolation kits were used to isolate memory (CD45RO+) and naive T cells from PBMC. Broad study findings and their caveats: Because the same donors could not be followed over many years, the conclusions relied on cross-sectional statistical analysis. Out-of-frame TCR alpha sharing in monozygotic twins was systematically underestimated by recombination models, whereas sharing between unrelated individuals was in agreement with the recombination models. Zero-insertion analyses could be partly confounded by invariant T cells such as MAIT and iNKT, although diverse VJ usage argued against such confounding for most clonotypes. Compared with coincidental sharing between unrelated individuals, out-of-frame TCR alpha sequences shared between twins had an excess of sequences with low generation probability. Fewer insertions were carried by abundant cord blood beta clonotypes, a similar but weaker trend appeared in young adult naive repertoires, and no such trend appeared in memory repertoires. The excess sharing between twins in beta out-of-frame sequences was weaker because fewer shared sequences reduced the signal-to-noise ratio.

At least ten counts were recorded for this clonotype. Its specific antigen is unknown. No base quality information exists; no much larger clone differs at one position. From the germline V gene, CDR1 is SGHDN and CDR2 is FVKESK. The junction shows trimming of 4 bases on V and 1 base on J, and the gene matches do not reach 4 bases of it. From the cysteine up to the phenylalanine, the CDR3 has a length of 16 residues. Only the CDR3 region is kept as DNA, spanning 48 bases read in frame from base 1. Library preparation was by 5' RACE. Sequenced using an Illumina HiSeq 2000. A universal primer binding site was added through template switching, and the final cDNA carried a unique molecular identifier so that TCR cDNA molecules could be counted accurately. Specific primers in the conserved constant-segment region were used to synthesize first-strand cDNA for the TCR alpha and beta chains. To control for contamination, each cDNA library was double barcoded with a SMART-Mk sample barcode plus Illumina barcodes. TruSeq adapter sequences along with Illumina sample barcodes were introduced in two successive PCR steps. The Illumina HiSeq platform was used with custom primers to sequence TCR alpha and beta cDNA libraries. The authors processed their data as follows. Raw reads were processed with MiGEC to extract unique molecular identifiers, and MiXCR was used to determine CDR3 positions. Recombination models were inferred per individual with the repgenHMM and IGoR tools using an EM algorithm. The analysis of shared clonotypes was done with the tcR package in R, with sharing normalized by the product of cloneset sizes. To study raw recombination free of thymic and clonal selection effects, out-of-frame nonproductive sequences were analyzed. Clones were called with MiXCR by TCRdb after fastp trimmed the public reads at Q25, and only in-frame beta chains were retained. When rows share a CDR3 protein, they turn into one entry using the most common DNA and genes. TCRdb, not the authors, supplied the V and J calls. In this sample the table shows fewer than 350,000 distinct CDR3 sequences, about 8% of which occur a single time. The ten most abundant clones make up approximately 2.1% of the sample.

This sample also belongs to another study, concerning yellow fever vaccine responses in identical twins. The second paper states: The authors reported that the T cell response to vaccination in identical twins appeared partly convergent and partly personalized. Focusing on identical twins, the study followed the T cell clones that responded to the vaccine, and did so with precision.

Input material: memory (CD45RO+) T cells sorted from blood. According to the study, the label for this sample's cell subset or site signals: CD45RO+ enriched T cells. The receptor was derived from a young woman in good health. Recombination joined TRBV14 with TRBJ2-5, with 12 central nucleotides matching TRBD2. In nucleotides, the sequence is TGTGCCAGCAGCCGAAGACTAGCGGGGGCCCAAGAGACCCAGTACTTC. Its translation reads: CASSRRLAGAQETQYF. Supplemented by the reference TRBV14 and TRBJ2-5 proteins around the CDR3, the complete variable domain is EAGVTQFPSHSVIEKGQTVTLRCDPISGHDNLYWYRRVMGKEIKFLLHFVKESKQDESGMPNNRFLAERTGGTYSTLKVQPAELEDSGVYFCASSRRLAGAQETQYFGPGTRLLVL.